Listed here is a single TCR beta chain. Its antigen is as yet unknown. These data are taken from a study of T cell responses to AZD1222 COVID-19 vaccine. Study results and caveats: At study baseline, merely several AZD1222 recipients were seropositive. Variant regions that are unmutated are reportedly the target of nearly half of spike-specific TCRs. Spike-specific TCRs gained breadth and depth after people received two AZD1222 doses.

Using immunoSEQ multiplex PCR, the repertoire was profiled, and TCRdb retains in-frame clones only, with some absent. The sample lists about 160,000 clones; 90% to 95% were seen once. The clonotype was recovered from an adult in good health. Sequencing was performed on peripheral blood, taken on day 0 of MenACWY control vaccination.

CDR3 in DNA: TGTGCCAGCAGCCACCGGGGATGGGGCACTGAAGCTTTCTTT. Protein product: CASSHRGWGTEAFF. The chain couples TRBV3-1 (or the pseudogene TRBV3-2) to TRBJ1-1; D gene ambiguous. The V and J ends lost 3 bases and 4 bases respectively, with 12 bases between them. This CDR3 region has 14 residues. Per germline, CDR1 LGHDT and CDR2 YNNKEL (reference sequence).